Following are 29 T cell receptor beta chains from one sample sequenced in a study of T cells expressing NK-cell markers (TCRdb year 2020). Library method: 5' RACE. Sequenced on an Illumina HiSeq 2000. TCRdb reprocessed the reads and lists each CDR3 protein sequence as a single entry, with no DNA. The record for this sample contains 300,000 to 500,000 distinct CDR3 sequences. Together, the top ten hold approximately 11% of the sample. Sample: blood T cells: a sorted CD56 or NKG2C T cell subset, CD4+ or CD8+ T cells, or bulk PBMC T cells (not recorded which). The source is a woman aged 45-60 years in good health. Donor details come from another sample of the same person, matched by shared clones.

This chain connects TRBV29-1 to TRBJ2-3; there is no DNA to check the TCRdb D call of TRBD1. Looked up from germline, CDR1 is SQVTM and CDR2 is ANQGSEA. CDR3 length: 13 residues. The CDR3 here is CSVTGVMPDTQYF.

This rearrangement joins TRBV7-8 to TRBJ2-3; TCRdb reports TRBD1, a call that lacks DNA to check it against. CDR1 and CDR2 from the germline V gene are SGHVS and FQNEAQ. The CDR3 is made up of 14 amino acids. The chain's CDR3 is CASSWGQGTDTQYF.

The chain joins TRBV12-3 or TRBV12-4 to TRBJ1-6; TCRdb's assignment of TRBD1 cannot be checked, as there is no DNA. This CDR3 has 13 amino acids. The CDR3 region is CASSLAAGGDLHF.

The V and J genes are TRBV12-5 and TRBJ2-3; TCRdb gives TRBD1 as the D gene, but with no DNA this cannot be confirmed. Germline loops: CDR1 LGHNT, CDR2 FRNRAP. CDR3 length equals 16 residues. The CDR3 protein is CASGLVLRETPDTQYF.

The chain combines TRBV10-3 with TRBJ2-1; absent DNA, TCRdb's TRBD2 call cannot be checked. Germline lookup yields CDR1 ENHRY and CDR2 SYGVKD. The CDR3 loop spans 13 amino acids. The CDR3 sequence is CATLAGSYNEQFF.

This chain joins TRBV12-3 or TRBV12-4 and TRBJ2-1. This CDR3 has 14 amino acids. The CDR3 here is CASSLAGDYNEQFF.

The gene calls are TRBV27 and TRBJ2-7; TCRdb's D call of TRBD1 is untestable without DNA. This CDR3 comprises 12 residues. Germline CDR1 MNHEY, CDR2 SMNVEV (reference sequence). CDR3 sequence reads: CASPPRGSEQYF.

V usage is TRBV5-5 and J usage is TRBJ2-7; TCRdb returns TRBD1, unconfirmable since there is no DNA. CDR1 and CDR2 (germline): SGHKS, YYEKEE (reference sequence). The CDR3 contains 13 residues. CDR3 sequence reads: CASSLMTGHEQYF.

The V gene is TRBV20-1, the J gene TRBJ2-1; absent DNA, TCRdb's TRBD1 call cannot be checked. Germline V gene sequence: CDR1 DFQATT, CDR2 SNEGSKA (reference sequence). CDR3 length equals 16 residues. This chain's CDR3 is CSAQFGGQGSYNEQFF.

The chain links TRBV7-7 to TRBJ2-2; TCRdb reports TRBD1, a call that lacks DNA to check it against. Germline-derived CDR1 and CDR2 are SSHAT and FNYEAQ (reference sequence). This CDR3 comprises 14 residues. This CDR3 is CASSPTVNTGELFF.

This sequence joins TRBV27 and TRBJ2-5; with no DNA, the TCRdb D assignment of TRBD1 cannot be verified. Germline V gene data show CDR1 as MNHEY and CDR2 as SMNVEV (reference sequence). This CDR3 is 13 amino acids long. This chain's CDR3 is CASSFGARETQYF.

The V and J genes are TRBV20-1 and TRBJ1-1. The CDR3 is 13 residues long. Germline loops: CDR1 DFQATT, CDR2 SNEGSKA (reference sequence). CDR3: CSAKGSWYAEAFF.

This chain connects TRBV4-1 to TRBJ2-3; the D call from TCRdb, TRBD2, cannot be confirmed without DNA. Germline V CDR1 and CDR2: MGHRA, YSYEKL. The CDR3 has 18 residues. The CDR3 protein is CASSQDPGTSGDTDTQYF.

The chain employs TRBV14 and TRBJ2-1; absent DNA, TCRdb's TRBD1 call cannot be checked. This CDR3 is built from 16 residues. The germline V gene encodes CDR1 SGHDN and CDR2 FVKESK. The CDR3 is CASSQDLAGGRFEQFF. The entire variable domain, with the rest obtained from reference TRBV14 and TRBJ2-1, is as follows: EAGVTQFPSHSVIEKGQTVTLRCDPISGHDNLYWYRRVMGKEIKFLLHFVKESKQDESGMPNNRFLAERTGGTYSTLKVQPAELEDSGVYFCASSQDLAGGRFEQFFGPGTRLTVL.

V is TRBV20-1 and J is TRBJ2-3. Germline V lookup: CDR1 DFQATT, CDR2 SNEGSKA (reference sequence). The CDR3 loop spans 14 amino acids. The CDR3 reads CSAAISSRTDTQYF.

The V call is TRBV20-1, the J call TRBJ2-3; TCRdb selects TRBD1, and the lack of DNA leaves this call unchecked. The germline CDR1 and CDR2 sequences are DFQATT and SNEGSKA (reference sequence). This CDR3 region has 16 residues. The CDR3 protein is CSARDGGRGNTDTQYF.

The genes are TRBV6-4 and TRBJ2-1; TCRdb calls TRBD2, which cannot be checked without DNA. Germline V CDR1 and CDR2: MRHNA, SNTAGT. The CDR3 contains 14 residues. The CDR3 loop is CASSVLAGEGEQFF.

The rearrangement uses TRBV12-3 or TRBV12-4 and TRBJ2-1; TCRdb gives TRBD1 as the D gene, but with no DNA this cannot be confirmed. The length of the CDR3 is 11 residues. CDR3 residues: CASSFGGKQFF.

The chain recombines TRBV12-3 or TRBV12-4 with TRBJ2-7; TCRdb returns TRBD1, unconfirmable since there is no DNA. The CDR3 runs to 16 residues. The CDR3 spells CASSWGVGMKSYEQYF.

The chain employs TRBV12-3 or TRBV12-4 and TRBJ2-1. The CDR3 has 13 residues. The CDR3 is CATRRGLYNEQFF.

The chain is built from TRBV4-1 and TRBJ2-7; with no DNA, the TCRdb D assignment of TRBD2 cannot be verified. The CDR3 is 16 amino acids. The germline CDR1 and CDR2 sequences are MGHRA and YSYEKL. CDR3 region: CASSQGYASGHYEQYF.

The chain joins TRBV9 to TRBJ2-1; TCRdb's D call, TRBD2, is unchecked because there is no DNA. CDR1 is SGDLS and CDR2 is YYNGEE in the germline V gene. The CDR3 sequence is 15 residues long. CDR3 region: CASSVGSGRNNEQFF. The entire variable domain, with the rest obtained from reference TRBV9 and TRBJ2-1, is as follows: DSGVTQTPKHLITATGQRVTLRCSPRSGDLSVYWYQQSLDQGLQFLIQYYNGEERAKGNILERFSAQQFPDLHSELNLSSLELGDSALYFCASSVGSGRNNEQFFGPGTRLTVL.

The chain joins TRBV2 to TRBJ2-7. This CDR3 spans 13 amino acids. CDR1 and CDR2 (germline): SNHLY, FYNNEI. The CDR3 sequence: CASRLGTTYEQYF.

CDR3 sequence reads: CASSPPGRGNQPQHF. V usage is TRBV19 and J usage is TRBJ1-5. The CDR3 is 15 amino acids. The germline V gene has CDR1 LNHDA and CDR2 SQIVND (reference sequence). The full variable domain, rest sourced from reference TRBV19 and TRBJ1-5, is DGGITQSPKYLFRKEGQNVTLSCEQNLNHDAMYWYRQDPGQGLRLIYYSQIVNDFQKGDIAEGYSVSREKKESFPLTVTSAQKNPTAFYLCASSPPGRGNQPQHFGDGTRLSIL.

The chain is built from TRBV5-6 and TRBJ2-5; TCRdb calls TRBD2, which cannot be checked without DNA. Per the germline V gene, CDR1 is SGHDT and CDR2 is YYEEEE. This CDR3 is built from 17 residues. This chain's CDR3 is CASSLGTSGRAGETQYF.

The chain recombines TRBV5-1 with TRBJ2-4; TCRdb proposes TRBD1, but this gene call is untestable without DNA. The CDR3 extends over 16 amino acids. Germline CDR1 reads SGHRS; CDR2 reads YFSETQ. The CDR3 is CASSRIRQGAENIQYF.

This chain uses TRBV5-1 with TRBJ2-3; absent DNA, TCRdb's TRBD1 call cannot be checked. Germline loops: CDR1 SGHRS, CDR2 YFSETQ. The CDR3 extends over 15 amino acids. CDR3 amino acids: CASSSDGQGAVTQYF.

The gene calls are TRBV7-2 and TRBJ2-5. CDR3 length equals 12 residues. Germline values: CDR1 SGHTA, CDR2 FQGNSA. CDR3 loop: CASSLPTETQYF.

This chain joins TRBV5-5 and TRBJ1-1. Germline V lookup: CDR1 SGHKS, CDR2 YYEKEE (reference sequence). This CDR3 is built from 15 residues. CDR3 residues: CASSPVNLGNTEAFF.